The subject of this entry is one T cell receptor beta chain. CDR1 SGHVS and CDR2 FNYEAQ come from the germline V gene. The CDR3 has 15 residues. The V gene lost 2 bases and the J gene lost 7 bases, with 14 bases spanning the gap. These data belong to a study of blood T cell repertoires in COVID-19. As for the study in general: Nucleic acid was either cDNA or gDNA, and it came from T cells, B-cell-depleted T cells, or PBMCs.

Sequencing was performed with immunoSEQ multiplex PCR; in TCRdb, only in-frame clones are kept and a portion is missing. Altogether around 62,000 clones are present, 70% to 90% being singletons, with the ten largest covering around 1.2%. Specimen: peripheral blood. The gene calls are TRBV7-6 and TRBJ1-4; D unresolved. The TCR comes from an older woman with acute or convalescent COVID-19. The CDR3 DNA reads as TGTGCCAGCAGCTTATTTGAGGAGCCTATTGAAAAACTGTTTTTT. Protein: CASSLFEEPIEKLFF.